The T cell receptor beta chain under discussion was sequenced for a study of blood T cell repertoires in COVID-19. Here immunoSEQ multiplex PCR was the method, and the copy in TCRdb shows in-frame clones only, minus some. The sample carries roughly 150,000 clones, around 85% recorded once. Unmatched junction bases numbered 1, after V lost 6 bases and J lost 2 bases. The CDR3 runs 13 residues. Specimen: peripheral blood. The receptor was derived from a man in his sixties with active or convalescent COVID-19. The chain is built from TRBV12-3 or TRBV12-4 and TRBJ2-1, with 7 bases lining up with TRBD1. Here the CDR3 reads CASRTGTYNEQFF. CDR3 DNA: TGTGCCAGCAGGACAGGGACCTACAATGAGCAGTTCTTC.